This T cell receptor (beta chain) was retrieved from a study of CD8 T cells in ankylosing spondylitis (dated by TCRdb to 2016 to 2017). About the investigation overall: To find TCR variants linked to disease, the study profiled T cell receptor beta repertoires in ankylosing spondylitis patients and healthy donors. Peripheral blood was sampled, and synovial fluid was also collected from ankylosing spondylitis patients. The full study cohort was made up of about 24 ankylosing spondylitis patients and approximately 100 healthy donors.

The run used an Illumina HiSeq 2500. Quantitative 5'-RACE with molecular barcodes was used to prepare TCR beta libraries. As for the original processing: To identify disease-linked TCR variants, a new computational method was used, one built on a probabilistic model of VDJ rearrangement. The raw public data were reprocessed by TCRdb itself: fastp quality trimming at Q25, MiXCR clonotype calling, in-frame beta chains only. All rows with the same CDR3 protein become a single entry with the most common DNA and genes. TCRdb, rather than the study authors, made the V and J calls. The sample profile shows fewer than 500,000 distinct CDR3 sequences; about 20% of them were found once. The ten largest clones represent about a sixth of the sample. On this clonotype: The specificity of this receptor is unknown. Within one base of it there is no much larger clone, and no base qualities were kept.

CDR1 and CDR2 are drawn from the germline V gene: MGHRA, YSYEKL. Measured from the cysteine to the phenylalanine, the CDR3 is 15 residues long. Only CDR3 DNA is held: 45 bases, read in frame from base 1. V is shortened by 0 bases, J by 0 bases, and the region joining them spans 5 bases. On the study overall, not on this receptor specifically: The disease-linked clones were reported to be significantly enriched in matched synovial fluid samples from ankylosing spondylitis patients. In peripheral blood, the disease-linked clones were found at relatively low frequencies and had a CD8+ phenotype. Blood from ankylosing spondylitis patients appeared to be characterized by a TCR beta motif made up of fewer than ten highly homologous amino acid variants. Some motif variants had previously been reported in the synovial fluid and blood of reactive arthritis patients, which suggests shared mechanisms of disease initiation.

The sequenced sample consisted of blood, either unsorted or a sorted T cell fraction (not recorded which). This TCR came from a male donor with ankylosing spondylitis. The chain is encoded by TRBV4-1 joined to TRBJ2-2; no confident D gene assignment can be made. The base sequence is TGCGCCAGCAGCCAAGACAACGCGAACACCGGGGAGCTGTTTTTT. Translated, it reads CASSQDNANTGELFF.